This entry concerns a single TCR beta chain. This sample is part of a study of blood T cell repertoires in COVID-19. The table came from immunoSEQ multiplex PCR; TCRdb's copy has only in-frame clones and leaves some out. Among about 120,000 clones listed, around 85% were seen once. This CDR3 is 15 amino acids long. The specimen sequenced was peripheral blood. The origin of this receptor is a man aged 60-69 years with acute or convalescent COVID-19. The chain carries TRBV21-1 and TRBJ2-4; no DNA check was done on the table's D call, TRBD2. TRBV21-1 counts as a pseudogene. The CDR3 nucleotides read TGTGCCAGCAGCCATCAGACTAGCGGGACAGACATTCAGTACTTC. Its translation is CASSHQTSGTDIQYF.